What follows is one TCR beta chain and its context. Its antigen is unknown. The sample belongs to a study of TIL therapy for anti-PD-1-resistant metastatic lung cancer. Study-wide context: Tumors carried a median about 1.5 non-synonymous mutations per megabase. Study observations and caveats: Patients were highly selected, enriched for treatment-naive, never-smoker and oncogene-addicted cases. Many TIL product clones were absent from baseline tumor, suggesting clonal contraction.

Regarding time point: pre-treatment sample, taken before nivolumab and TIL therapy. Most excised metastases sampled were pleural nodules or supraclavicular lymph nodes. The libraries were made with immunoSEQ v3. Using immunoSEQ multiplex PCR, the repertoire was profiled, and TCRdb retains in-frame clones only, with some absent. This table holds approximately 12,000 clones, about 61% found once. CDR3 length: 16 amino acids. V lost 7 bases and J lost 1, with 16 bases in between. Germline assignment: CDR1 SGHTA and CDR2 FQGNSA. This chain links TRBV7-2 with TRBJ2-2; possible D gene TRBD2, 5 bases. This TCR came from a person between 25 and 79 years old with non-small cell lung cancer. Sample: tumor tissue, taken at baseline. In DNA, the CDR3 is TGTGCCAGCACCTTCGCGGCCGGGGTGAACACCGGGGAGCTGTTTTTT. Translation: CASTFAAGVNTGELFF.